This note documents a single T cell receptor (beta chain) sequence. There are 18 residues in the CDR3. Trimming removed 0 bases from V and 4 bases from J; junction bases left unmatched: 10. Germline values: CDR1 SGDLS, CDR2 YYNGEE. The entry originates in a study of blood T cell repertoires in COVID-19. Study-level information: Collection of acute and convalescent COVID-19 samples took place in the United States, Italy and Spain. The analysed material was cDNA or gDNA that came from T cells, B-cell-depleted T cells, or PBMCs.

As handled by the study authors: Researchers report that nucleated cell counts were estimated from reference gene primer amplification. Generated by immunoSEQ multiplex PCR, the TCRdb table keeps only in-frame clones and is missing some. V and J calls and clone size are given by that table; D and trimming were obtained from the DNA. The repertoire includes some 150,000 clones, approximately 82% of them detected once, and roughly 1.5% sits in the top ten. The V call is TRBV9, the J call TRBJ1-1; 12 bases match TRBD1. This receptor was taken from a human donor in a cohort sampled during active COVID-19. Input material: peripheral blood. CDR3 sequence reads: CASSVGPGTGGLGTEAFF. The DNA for the CDR3 is TGTGCCAGCAGCGTAGGACCCGGGACAGGGGGCCTTGGCACTGAAGCTTTCTTT.